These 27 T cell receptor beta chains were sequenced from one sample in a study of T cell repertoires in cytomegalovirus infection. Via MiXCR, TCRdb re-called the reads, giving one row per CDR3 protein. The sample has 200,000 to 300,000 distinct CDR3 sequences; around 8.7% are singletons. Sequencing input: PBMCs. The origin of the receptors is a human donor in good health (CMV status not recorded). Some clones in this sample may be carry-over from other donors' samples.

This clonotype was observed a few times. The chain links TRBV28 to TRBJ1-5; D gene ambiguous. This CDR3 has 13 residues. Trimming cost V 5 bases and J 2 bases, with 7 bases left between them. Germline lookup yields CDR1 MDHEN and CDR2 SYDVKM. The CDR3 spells CASSPRRNQPQHF. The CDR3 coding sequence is TGTGCCAGCAGTCCCCGGCGCAATCAGCCCCAGCATTTT. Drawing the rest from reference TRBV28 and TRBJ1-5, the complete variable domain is DVKVTQSSRYLVKRTGEKVFLECVQDMDHENMFWYRQDPGLGLRLIYFSYDVKMKEKGDIPEGYSVSREKKERFSLILESASTNQTSMYLCASSPRRNQPQHFGDGTRLSIL.

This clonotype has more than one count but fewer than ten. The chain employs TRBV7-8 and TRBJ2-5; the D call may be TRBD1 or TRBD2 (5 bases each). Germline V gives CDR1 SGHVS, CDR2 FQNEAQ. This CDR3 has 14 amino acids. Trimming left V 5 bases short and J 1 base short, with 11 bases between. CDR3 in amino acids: CASSAAGTQETQYF. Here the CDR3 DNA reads TGTGCCAGCAGCGCCGCCGGGACCCAAGAGACCCAGTACTTC.

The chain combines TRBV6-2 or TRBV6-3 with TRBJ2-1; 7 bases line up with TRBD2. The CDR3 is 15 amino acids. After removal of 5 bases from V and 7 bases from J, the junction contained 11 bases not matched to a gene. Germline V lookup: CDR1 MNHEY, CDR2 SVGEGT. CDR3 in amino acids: CASSEWGGGGNEQFF. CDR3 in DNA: TGTGCCAGCAGTGAATGGGGTGGGGGGGGGAATGAGCAGTTCTTC.

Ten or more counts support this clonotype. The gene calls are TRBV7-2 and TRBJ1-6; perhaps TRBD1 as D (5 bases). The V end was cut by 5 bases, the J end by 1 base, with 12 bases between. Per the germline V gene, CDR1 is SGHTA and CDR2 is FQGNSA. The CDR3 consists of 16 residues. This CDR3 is CASSLGATSYNSPLHF. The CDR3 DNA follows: TGTGCCAGCAGCCTAGGGGCCACGTCCTATAATTCACCCCTCCACTTT.

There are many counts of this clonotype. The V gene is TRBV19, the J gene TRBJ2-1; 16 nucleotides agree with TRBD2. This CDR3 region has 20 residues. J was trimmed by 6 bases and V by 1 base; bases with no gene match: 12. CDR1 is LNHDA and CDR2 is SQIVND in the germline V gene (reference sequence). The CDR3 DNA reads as TGTGCCAGTAGTATAGTGGTCTTGGGGACTAGCGGGAGGGCGCGCAATGAGCAGTTCTTC. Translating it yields CASSIVVLGTSGRARNEQFF.

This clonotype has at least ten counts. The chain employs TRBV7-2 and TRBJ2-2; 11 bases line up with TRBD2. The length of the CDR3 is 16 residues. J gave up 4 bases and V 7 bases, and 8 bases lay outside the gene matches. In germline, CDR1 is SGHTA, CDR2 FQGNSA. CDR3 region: CASNQPGLAVTGELFF. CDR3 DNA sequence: TGTGCCAGCAACCAACCGGGACTAGCGGTCACCGGGGAGCTGTTTTTT.

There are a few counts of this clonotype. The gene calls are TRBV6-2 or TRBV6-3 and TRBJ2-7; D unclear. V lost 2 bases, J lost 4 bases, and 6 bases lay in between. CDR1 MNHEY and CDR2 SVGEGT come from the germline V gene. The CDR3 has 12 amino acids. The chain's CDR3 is CASSYMGYEQYF. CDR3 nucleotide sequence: TGTGCCAGCAGTTACATGGGATACGAGCAGTACTTC.

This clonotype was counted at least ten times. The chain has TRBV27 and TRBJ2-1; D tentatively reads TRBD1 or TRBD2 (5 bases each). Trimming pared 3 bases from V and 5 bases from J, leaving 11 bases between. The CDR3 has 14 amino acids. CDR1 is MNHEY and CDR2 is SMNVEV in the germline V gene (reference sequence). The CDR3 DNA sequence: TGTGCCAGCAGTTTTCGACAGACTAACAATGAGCAGTTCTTC. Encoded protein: CASSFRQTNNEQFF.

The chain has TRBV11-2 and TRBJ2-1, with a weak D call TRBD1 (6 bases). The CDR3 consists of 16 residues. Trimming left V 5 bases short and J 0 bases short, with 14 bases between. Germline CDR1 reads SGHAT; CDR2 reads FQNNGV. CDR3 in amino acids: CASSADRSRSYNEQFF. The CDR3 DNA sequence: TGTGCCAGCAGCGCCGACAGGTCCCGCTCCTACAATGAGCAGTTCTTC. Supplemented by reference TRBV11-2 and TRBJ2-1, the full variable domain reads EAGVAQSPRYKIIEKRQSVAFWCNPISGHATLYWYQQILGQGPKLLIQFQNNGVVDDSQLPKDRFSAERLKGVDSTLKIQPAKLEDSAVYLCASSADRSRSYNEQFFGPGTRLTVL.

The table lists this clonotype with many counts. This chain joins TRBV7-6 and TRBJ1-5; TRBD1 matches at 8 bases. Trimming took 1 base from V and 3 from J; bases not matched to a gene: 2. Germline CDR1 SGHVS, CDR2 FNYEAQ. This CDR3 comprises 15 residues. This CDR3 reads CASSLGTGPNQPQHF. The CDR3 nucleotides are TGTGCCAGCAGCTTAGGGACAGGGCCCAATCAGCCCCAGCATTTT.

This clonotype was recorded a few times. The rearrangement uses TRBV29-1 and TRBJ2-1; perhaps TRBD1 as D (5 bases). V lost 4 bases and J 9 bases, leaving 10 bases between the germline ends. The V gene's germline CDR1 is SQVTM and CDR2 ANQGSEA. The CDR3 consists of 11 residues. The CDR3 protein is CSVADQGEQFF. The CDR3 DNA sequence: TGCAGCGTTGCTGACCAGGGTGAGCAGTTCTTC.

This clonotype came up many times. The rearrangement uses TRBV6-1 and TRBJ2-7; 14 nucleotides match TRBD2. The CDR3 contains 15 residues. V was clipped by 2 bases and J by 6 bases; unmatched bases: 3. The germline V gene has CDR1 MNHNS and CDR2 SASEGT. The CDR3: CASSERLAGGGEQYF. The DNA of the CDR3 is TGTGCCAGCAGTGAAAGACTAGCGGGGGGGGGCGAGCAGTACTTC.

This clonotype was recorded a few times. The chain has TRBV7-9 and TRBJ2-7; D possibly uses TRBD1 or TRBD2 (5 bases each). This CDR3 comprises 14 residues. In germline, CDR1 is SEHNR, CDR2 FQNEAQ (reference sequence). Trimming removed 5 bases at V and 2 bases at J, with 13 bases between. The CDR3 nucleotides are TGTGCCAGCAGCCGAGAGGGGTTAACCTACGAGCAGTACTTC. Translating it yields CASSREGLTYEQYF.

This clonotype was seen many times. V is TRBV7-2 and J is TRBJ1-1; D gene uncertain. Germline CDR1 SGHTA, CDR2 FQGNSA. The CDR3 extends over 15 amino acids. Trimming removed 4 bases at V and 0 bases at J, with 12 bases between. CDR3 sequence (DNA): TGTGCCAGCAGCTCCCCCCAGAGTTTGAACACTGAAGCTTTCTTT. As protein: CASSSPQSLNTEAFF.

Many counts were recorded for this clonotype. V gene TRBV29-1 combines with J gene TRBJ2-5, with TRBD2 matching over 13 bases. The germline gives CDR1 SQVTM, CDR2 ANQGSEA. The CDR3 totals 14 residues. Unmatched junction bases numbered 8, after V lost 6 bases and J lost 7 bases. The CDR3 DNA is TGCAGCGTGAGGACTAGCGGGAGCCCCGGGACCCAGTACTTC. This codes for CSVRTSGSPGTQYF.

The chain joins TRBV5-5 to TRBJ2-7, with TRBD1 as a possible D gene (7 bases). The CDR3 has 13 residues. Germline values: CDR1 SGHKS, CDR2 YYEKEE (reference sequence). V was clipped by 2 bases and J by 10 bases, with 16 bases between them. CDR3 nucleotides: TGTGCCAGCAGCTTAATGACAGGGACTCTACAGTACTTC. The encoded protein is CASSLMTGTLQYF.

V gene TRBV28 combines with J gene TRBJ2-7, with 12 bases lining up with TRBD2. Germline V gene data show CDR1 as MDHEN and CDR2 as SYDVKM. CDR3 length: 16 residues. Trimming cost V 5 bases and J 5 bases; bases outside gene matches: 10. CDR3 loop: CASSPIRTSGVHEQYF. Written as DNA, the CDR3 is TGTGCCAGCAGTCCCATCCGGACTAGCGGGGTCCACGAGCAGTACTTC.

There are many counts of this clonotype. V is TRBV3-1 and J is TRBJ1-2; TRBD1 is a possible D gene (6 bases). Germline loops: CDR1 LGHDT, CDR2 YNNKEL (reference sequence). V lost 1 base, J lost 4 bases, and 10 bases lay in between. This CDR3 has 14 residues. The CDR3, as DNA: TGTGCCAGCAGCCAAGGAGGACAGCCCTATGGCTACACCTTC. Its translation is CASSQGGQPYGYTF.

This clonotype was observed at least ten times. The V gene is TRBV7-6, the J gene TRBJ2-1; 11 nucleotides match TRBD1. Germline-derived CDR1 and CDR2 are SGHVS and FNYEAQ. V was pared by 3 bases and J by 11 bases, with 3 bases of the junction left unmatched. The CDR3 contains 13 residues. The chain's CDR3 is CASSFGTGGQQFF. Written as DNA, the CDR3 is TGTGCCAGCAGCTTTGGGACAGGGGGACAGCAGTTCTTC.

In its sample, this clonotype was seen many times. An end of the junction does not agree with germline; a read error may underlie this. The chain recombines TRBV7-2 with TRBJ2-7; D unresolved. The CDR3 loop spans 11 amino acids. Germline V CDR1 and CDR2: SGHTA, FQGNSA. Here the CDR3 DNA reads TGTGCCAGCAGCGTAGCCTACGAGCAGTACTTC. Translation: CASSVAYEQYF. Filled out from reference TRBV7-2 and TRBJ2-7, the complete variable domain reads GAGVSQSPSNKVTEKGKDVELRCDPISGHTALYWYRQSLGQGLEFLIYFQGNSAPDKSGLPSDRFSAERTGGSVSTLTIQRTQQEDSAVYLCASSVAYEQYFGPGTRLTVT.

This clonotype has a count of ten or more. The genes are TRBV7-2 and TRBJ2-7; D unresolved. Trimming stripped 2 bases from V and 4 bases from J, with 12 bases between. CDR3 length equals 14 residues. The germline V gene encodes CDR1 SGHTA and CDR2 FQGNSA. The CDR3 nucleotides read TGTGCCAGCAGCTTAAGCCTAGTTAGGTACGAGCAGTACTTC. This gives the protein CASSLSLVRYEQYF.

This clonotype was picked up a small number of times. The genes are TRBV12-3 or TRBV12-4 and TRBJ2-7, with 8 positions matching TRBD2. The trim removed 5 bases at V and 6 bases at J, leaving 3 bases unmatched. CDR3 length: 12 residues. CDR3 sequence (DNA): TGTGCCAGCAGTGGCGGGGGGTTCGAGCAGTACTTC. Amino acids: CASSGGGFEQYF.

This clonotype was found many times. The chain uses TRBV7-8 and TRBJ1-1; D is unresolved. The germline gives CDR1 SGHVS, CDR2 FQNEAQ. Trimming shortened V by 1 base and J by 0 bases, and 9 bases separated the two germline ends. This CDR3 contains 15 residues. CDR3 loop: CASSLVQSMNTEAFF. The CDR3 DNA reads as TGTGCCAGCAGCTTAGTACAGTCCATGAACACTGAAGCTTTCTTT.

DNA for the CDR3: TGCGCCAGCAGCCAAGATTTTGCAGGGGCCTACAATGAGCAGTTCTTC. Its protein is CASSQDFAGAYNEQFF. V is TRBV4-3 and J is TRBJ2-1; weak D call: TRBD1 (6 bases). Germline values: CDR1 LGHNA, CDR2 YSLEER. Trimming shortened V by 0 bases and J by 2 bases, and 11 bases separated the two germline ends. This CDR3 spans 16 amino acids.

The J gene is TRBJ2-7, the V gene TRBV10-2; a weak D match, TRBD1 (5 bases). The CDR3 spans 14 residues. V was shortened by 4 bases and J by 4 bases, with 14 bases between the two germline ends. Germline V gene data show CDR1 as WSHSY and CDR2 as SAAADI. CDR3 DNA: TGCGCCAGCAGTGCCGCCCAGGGTCTATACGAGCAGTACTTC. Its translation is CASSAAQGLYEQYF.

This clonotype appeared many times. In nucleotides, the CDR3 is TGTGCCAGCAATGTAGGGAACACTGAAGCTTTCTTT. It encodes CASNVGNTEAFF. This chain links TRBV28 with TRBJ1-1, with D hard to call. Trimming took 7 bases from V and 1 from J, leaving 7 bases between them. The CDR3 consists of 12 residues. CDR1 is MDHEN, CDR2 SYDVKM, per germline.

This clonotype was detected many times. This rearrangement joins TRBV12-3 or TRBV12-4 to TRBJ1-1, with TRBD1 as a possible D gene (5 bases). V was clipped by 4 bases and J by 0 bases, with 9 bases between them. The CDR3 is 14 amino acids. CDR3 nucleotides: TGTGCCAGCAGTTCCGGGGCTATGAACACTGAAGCTTTCTTT. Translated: CASSSGAMNTEAFF.